The entry below gives a single T cell receptor (beta chain) sequence along with its context. What it binds is not known. J was trimmed by 1 base and V by 0 bases; bases with no gene match: 1. This CDR3 has 15 amino acids. The germline CDR1 and CDR2 sequences are MDHEN and SYDVKM. The sample comes from a study of cytomegalovirus exposure and HLA in healthy donors. About the research overall: The same platform as the roughly 670 first-cohort repertoires was used for the roughly 130 validation repertoires, a later analysis reported.

Method: immunoSEQ multiplex PCR; TCRdb's copy keeps in-frame clones and lacks some. The sample includes about 130,000 clones, around nine tenths of them seen just once. Study-level findings and limits: According to the study, about 180 TCR beta chains were cytomegalovirus-associated.

Source material: PBMCs. J is TRBJ2-3 and V is TRBV28, with 7 nucleotides matching TRBD2. The receptor was isolated from a man aged 30 to 45 in good health and CMV-seronegative. The DNA for the CDR3 is TGTGCCAGCAGTTTATGGGCGGGGGGCACAGATACGCAGTATTTT. Protein product: CASSLWAGGTDTQYF.